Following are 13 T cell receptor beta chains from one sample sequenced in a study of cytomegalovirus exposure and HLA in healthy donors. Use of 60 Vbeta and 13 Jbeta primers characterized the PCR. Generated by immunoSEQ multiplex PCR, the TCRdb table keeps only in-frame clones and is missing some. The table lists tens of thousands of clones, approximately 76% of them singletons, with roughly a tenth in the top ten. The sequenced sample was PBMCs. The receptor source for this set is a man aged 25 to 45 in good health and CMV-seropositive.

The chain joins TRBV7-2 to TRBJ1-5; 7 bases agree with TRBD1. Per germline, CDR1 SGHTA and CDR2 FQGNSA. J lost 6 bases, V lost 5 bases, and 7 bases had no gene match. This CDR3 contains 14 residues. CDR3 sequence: CASSQQGNGQPQHF. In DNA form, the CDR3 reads TGTGCCAGCAGCCAACAGGGGAATGGTCAGCCCCAGCATTTT.

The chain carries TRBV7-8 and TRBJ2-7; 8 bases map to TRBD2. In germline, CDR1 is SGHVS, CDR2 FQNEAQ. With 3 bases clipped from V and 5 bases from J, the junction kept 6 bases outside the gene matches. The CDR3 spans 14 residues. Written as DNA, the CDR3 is TGTGCCAGCAGCTTTCGGGAGGGGCTCGACGAGCAGTACTTC. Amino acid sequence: CASSFREGLDEQYF. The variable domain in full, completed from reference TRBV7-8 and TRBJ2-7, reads GAGVSQSPRYKVAKRGQDVALRCDPISGHVSLFWYQQALGQGPEFLTYFQNEAQLDKSGLPSDRFFAERPEGSVSTLKIQRTQQEDSAVYLCASSFREGLDEQYFGPGTRLTVT.

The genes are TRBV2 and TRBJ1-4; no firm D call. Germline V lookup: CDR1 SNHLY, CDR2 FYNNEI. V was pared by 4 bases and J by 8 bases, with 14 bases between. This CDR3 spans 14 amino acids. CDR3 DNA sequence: TGTGCCAGCAGTGCCCAAACCCTGAGGGAAAAACTGTTTTTT. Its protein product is CASSAQTLREKLFF.

The DNA of the CDR3 is TGTGCCAGCAGCTCTGACAGGCCCAGAGAGCAGTTCTTC. Amino acids: CASSSDRPREQFF. The chain couples TRBV6-6 to TRBJ2-1; D may be TRBD1 (6 bases). Germline V gene data show CDR1 as MNHNY and CDR2 as SVGAGI (reference sequence). The CDR3 runs to 13 residues. Trimming took 6 bases from V and 10 from J, leaving 16 bases between them.

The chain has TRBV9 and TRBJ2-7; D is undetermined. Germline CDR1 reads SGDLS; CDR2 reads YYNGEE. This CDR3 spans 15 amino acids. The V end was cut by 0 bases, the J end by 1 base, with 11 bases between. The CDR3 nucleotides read TGTGCCAGCAGCGTAGGAAGTGTGAGGTCCTACGAGCAGTACTTC. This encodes CASSVGSVRSYEQYF.

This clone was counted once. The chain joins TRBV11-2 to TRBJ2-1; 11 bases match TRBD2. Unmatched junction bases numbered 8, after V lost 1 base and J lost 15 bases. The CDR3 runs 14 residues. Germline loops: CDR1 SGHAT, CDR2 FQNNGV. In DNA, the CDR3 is TGTGCCAGCAGCTTAGTCTCTAGCGGGGGGTCCTCGTTCTTC. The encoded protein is CASSLVSSGGSSFF.

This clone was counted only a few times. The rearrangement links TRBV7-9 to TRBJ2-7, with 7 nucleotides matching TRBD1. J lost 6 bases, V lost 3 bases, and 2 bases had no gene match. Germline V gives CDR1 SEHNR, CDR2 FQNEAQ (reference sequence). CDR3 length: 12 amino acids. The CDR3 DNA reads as TGTGCCAGCAGCTTCGGACAGGCCGAGCAGTACTTC. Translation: CASSFGQAEQYF.

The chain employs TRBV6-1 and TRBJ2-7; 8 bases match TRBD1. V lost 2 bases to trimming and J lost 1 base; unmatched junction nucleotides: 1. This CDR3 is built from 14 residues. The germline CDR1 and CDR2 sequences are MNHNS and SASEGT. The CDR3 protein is CASSEQGASYEQYF. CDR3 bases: TGTGCCAGCAGTGAACAGGGGGCTTCCTACGAGCAGTACTTC.

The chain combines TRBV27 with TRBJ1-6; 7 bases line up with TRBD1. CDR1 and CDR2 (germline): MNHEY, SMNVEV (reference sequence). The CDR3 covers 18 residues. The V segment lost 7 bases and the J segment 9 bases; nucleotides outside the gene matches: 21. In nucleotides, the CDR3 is TGTGCCAGCAAAATTTGGGCTAGGACCGGGACAGTTCCTTCACCCCTCCACTTT. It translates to CASKIWARTGTVPSPLHF.

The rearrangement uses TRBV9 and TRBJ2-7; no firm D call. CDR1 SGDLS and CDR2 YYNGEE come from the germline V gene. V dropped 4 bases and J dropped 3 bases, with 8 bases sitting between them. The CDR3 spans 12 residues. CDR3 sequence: CASSPRGYEQYF. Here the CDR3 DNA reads TGTGCCAGCAGCCCTCGAGGCTACGAGCAGTACTTC. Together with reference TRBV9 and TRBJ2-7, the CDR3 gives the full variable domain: DSGVTQTPKHLITATGQRVTLRCSPRSGDLSVYWYQQSLDQGLQFLIQYYNGEERAKGNILERFSAQQFPDLHSELNLSSLELGDSALYFCASSPRGYEQYFGPGTRLTVT.

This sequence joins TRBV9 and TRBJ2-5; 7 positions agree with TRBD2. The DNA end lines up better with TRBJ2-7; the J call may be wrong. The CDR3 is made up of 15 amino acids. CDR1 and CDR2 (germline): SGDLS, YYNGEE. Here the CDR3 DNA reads TGTGCCAGCAGCGTAGCTGAGAGTGGGAGGGACGAGCAGTACTTC. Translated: CASSVAESGRDEQYF.

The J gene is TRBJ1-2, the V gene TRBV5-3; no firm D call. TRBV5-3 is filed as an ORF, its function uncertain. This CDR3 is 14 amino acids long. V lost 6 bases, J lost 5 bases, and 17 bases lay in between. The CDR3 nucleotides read TGTGCCAGAAAGGGAGTGGGGAGGTGGTATGGCTACACCTTC. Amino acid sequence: CARKGVGRWYGYTF.

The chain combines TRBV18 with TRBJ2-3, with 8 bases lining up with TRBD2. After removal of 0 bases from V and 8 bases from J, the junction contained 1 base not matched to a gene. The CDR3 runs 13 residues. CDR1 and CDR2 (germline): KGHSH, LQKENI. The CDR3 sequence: CASSPPTSATQYF. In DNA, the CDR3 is TGTGCCAGCTCACCACCGACTAGCGCTACGCAGTATTTT.